This T cell receptor beta chain comes out of a study of T cells in Graves' hyperthyroidism and ophthalmopathy. Study-wide results and limits: Blood also showed most of the thyroid clonotypes that were expanded above 0.001. A model built on 13 V-J features separated ophthalmopathy from stable hyperthyroidism.

PBMCs were collected from a roughly 9.7 ml volume of fresh peripheral blood. Of note for this clonotype: What it recognizes is unknown.

The TCR beta CDR3 regions underwent amplification using RNA transcripts as the source. A first-round RT-PCR of the TCR CDR3 used the HTBI primer set. TCRdb re-called the multiplex PCR reads through MiXCR, storing one row per CDR3 protein. The sample contains about 600,000 distinct CDR3 sequences, more than 15% of which appear only once. The CDR3 consists of 15 residues. Germline assignment: CDR1 SEHNR and CDR2 FQNEAQ (reference sequence). With 1 base removed from V and 14 bases from J, the gap between germline ends came to 21 bases. V and J are TRBV7-9 and TRBJ2-1, with D maybe TRBD2 (6 bases). The sequence was obtained from a middle-aged woman with Graves' ophthalmopathy. Sequenced input: blood. In DNA, the CDR3 is TGTGCCAGCAGCTTAGGGGGGACTTCATTAGTCCCCGAGTTCTTC. Translation: CASSLGGTSLVPEFF.